This T cell receptor beta chain was profiled in a study of cytomegalovirus exposure and HLA in healthy donors. A single count supports this clone. The ends lost 2 bases at V and 1 base at J; junction bases unmatched: 4. Germline V gives CDR1 MGHDK, CDR2 SYGVNS. The CDR3 is 17 residues long. The primer mix had 60 Vbeta and 13 Jbeta primers. Per the study methods: The authors later counted 75 million to 90 million unique TCR beta chains, some 11 million of them shared. The method was immunoSEQ multiplex PCR; TCRdb's version includes in-frame clones alone and lacks a portion of them. Clonal size and the V and J genes are those of that table, whereas D and trimming came from the DNA. The sample includes 160,000 or so clones, 80% seen only once; the top ten take 6.3%.

This clonotype was sampled from a male donor in good health and CMV-seropositive. Sequenced sample: PBMCs. The chain links TRBV25-1 to TRBJ2-3; 12 bases line up with TRBD2. This chain's CDR3 is CASSEASGRGGTDTQYF. DNA of the CDR3: TGTGCCAGCAGTGAAGCTAGCGGGAGGGGGGGCACAGATACGCAGTATTTT.